Following are 24 T cell receptor beta chains from one sample sequenced in a study of blood T cell repertoires in COVID-19. Sequenced by immunoSEQ multiplex PCR; TCRdb stores in-frame clones only, minus some. The sample holds about 150,000 clones, under 85% seen once. What was sequenced was peripheral blood. These receptors all come from an elderly woman with acute or convalescent COVID-19.

This clone came up once. The chain carries TRBV7-9 and TRBJ1-2; no clear D gene. V lost 0 bases to trimming and J lost 7 bases, with 9 bases between them. CDR1 and CDR2 from the germline V gene are SEHNR and FQNEAQ (reference sequence). This CDR3 is 13 amino acids long. The CDR3 here is CASSLAAGGGYTF. The CDR3 nucleotides read TGTGCCAGCAGCTTAGCGGCTGGTGGTGGCTACACCTTC.

To note about this clone: The junction departs from germline at one end; a sequencing error may be responsible. The CDR3 reads CASSQKHGTAAKSF. For the CDR3, the DNA is TGTGCCAGCAGTCAAAAGCACGGGACAGCCGCCAAAAGTTTC. The chain combines TRBV3-1 (or the pseudogene TRBV3-2) with TRBJ1-2; TRBD1 agrees at 7 bases. There are 14 residues in the CDR3. CDR1 and CDR2 from the germline V gene are LGHDT and YNNKEL (reference sequence).

This chain connects TRBV27 to TRBJ1-4, with TRBD1 matching over 7 bases. V was clipped by 5 bases and J by 6 bases; unmatched bases: 9. Germline values: CDR1 MNHEY, CDR2 SMNVEV (reference sequence). The CDR3 totals 15 residues. CDR3 DNA sequence: TGTGCCAGCAGTCCTCGGGACAGAACCTATGAAAAACTGTTTTTT. Translated: CASSPRDRTYEKLFF.

V usage is TRBV4-2 and J usage is TRBJ1-5; no firm D call. The CDR3 runs to 13 residues. Germline V lookup: CDR1 LGHNA, CDR2 YNFKEQ. V was pared by 2 bases and J by 7 bases, with 9 bases between. In DNA form, the CDR3 reads TGTGCCAGCAGCCAAACGGGAGGGCAGCCCCAGCATTTT. It yields the protein CASSQTGGQPQHF.

The chain links TRBV11-2 to TRBJ1-2; 7 bases line up with TRBD1. Germline V gene data show CDR1 as SGHAT and CDR2 as FQNNGV. The CDR3 runs 13 residues. V was pared by 5 bases and J by 8 bases, with 8 bases of the junction left unmatched. DNA for the CDR3: TGTGCCAGCAGCCTCGGGACAGATTCCGGCTACACCTTC. Amino acids: CASSLGTDSGYTF.

V is TRBV7-9 and J is TRBJ1-1; D is unclear. This CDR3 is 16 amino acids long. Germline-derived CDR1 and CDR2 are SEHNR and FQNEAQ (reference sequence). The V and J ends lost 2 bases and 4 bases respectively, with 17 bases between them. The DNA of the CDR3 is TGTGCCAGCAGCTTACCCCCTTCCTCCCCCGGCACTGAAGCTTTCTTT. It encodes CASSLPPSSPGTEAFF.

The V gene is TRBV5-1, the J gene TRBJ2-5, with TRBD2 matching 12 bases. This CDR3 spans 16 amino acids. V lost 2 bases and J lost 5; bases outside the gene matches: 7. The V gene's germline CDR1 is SGHRS and CDR2 YFSETQ. The CDR3 sequence: CASSFPSGGAVETQYF. CDR3 nucleotides: TGCGCCAGCAGCTTTCCTAGCGGGGGGGCGGTTGAGACCCAGTACTTC.

This clone showed up just a few times. The rearrangement links TRBV10-3 to TRBJ1-2, with D possibly matching TRBD1 (5 bases). V lost 1 base to trimming and J lost 2 bases, with 8 bases between them. Germline V gene sequence: CDR1 ENHRY, CDR2 SYGVKD. The length of the CDR3 is 14 residues. CDR3 bases: TGTGCCATCAGTGAGTGGCAGGGAAACTATGGCTACACCTTC. Its translation is CAISEWQGNYGYTF.

This chain links TRBV20-1 with TRBJ2-7; possible D gene TRBD2, 6 bases. Between the trimmed V and J ends, which lost 6 bases and 9 bases, there was a span of 9 bases. This CDR3 is built from 9 residues. CDR1 DFQATT and CDR2 SNEGSKA come from the germline V gene (reference sequence). CDR3 sequence: CSAGTLQYF. The CDR3, as DNA: TGCAGTGCCGGGACTTTGCAGTACTTC.

In regard to this clone: One end of the junction does not line up with germline, which may come from a read error. The chain couples TRBV7-8 to TRBJ2-3; TRBD1 matches 7 bases. The CDR3 extends over 13 amino acids. CDR1 and CDR2 from the germline V gene are SGHVS and FQNEAQ. For the CDR3, the DNA is TGTGCCAGCAGTTTAGACAGGGCAGATACGCAGTATTTT. Protein sequence: CASSLDRADTQYF.

The chain employs TRBV6-6 and TRBJ2-3, with 8 bases that match TRBD2. Per the germline V gene, CDR1 is MNHNY and CDR2 is SVGAGI (reference sequence). The CDR3 is made up of 13 amino acids. CDR3 sequence (DNA): TGTACCATTAGCGGGGCTAGCACAGATACGCAGTATTTT. Translation gives CTISGASTDTQYF.

This clone was detected only once. V usage is TRBV18 and J usage is TRBJ1-4, with a weak D call TRBD1 (5 bases). Germline V lookup: CDR1 KGHSH, CDR2 LQKENI. The CDR3 has 15 residues. The germline V and J ends were trimmed by 2 bases and 8 bases, with 15 bases remaining between them. As DNA, the CDR3 is TGTGCCAGCTCACCAATTGAACAGGCGACAGAAAAACTGTTTTTT. It specifies CASSPIEQATEKLFF.

The chain carries TRBV9 and TRBJ2-7, with 10 nucleotides matching TRBD1. The germline gives CDR1 SGDLS, CDR2 YYNGEE. The CDR3 is 15 residues long. The trim removed 3 bases at V and 7 bases at J, leaving 10 bases unmatched. The CDR3, as DNA: TGTGCCAGCAGCGCGGGACAGGGGAAGATCGGGGAGCAGTACTTC. Translating gives CASSAGQGKIGEQYF.

This clone was seen repeatedly, ten times or more. This rearrangement joins TRBV7-6 to TRBJ2-5; 14 bases map to TRBD2. The CDR3 is 16 residues long. Germline V gene sequence: CDR1 SGHVS, CDR2 FNYEAQ. V lost 5 bases, J lost 5 bases, and 7 bases stayed unmatched. CDR3 sequence: CASSHRLAGGVETQYF. In DNA form, the CDR3 reads TGTGCCAGCAGCCATCGACTAGCGGGAGGGGTTGAGACCCAGTACTTC.

This sequence joins TRBV5-1 and TRBJ1-2; tentatively, D is TRBD1 (6 bases). This CDR3 has 13 residues. The V and J ends lost 4 bases and 3 bases respectively, with 10 bases between them. Germline values: CDR1 SGHRS, CDR2 YFSETQ. CDR3 in amino acids: CASSQQGDYGYTF. CDR3 DNA: TGCGCCAGCAGCCAACAGGGTGACTATGGCTACACCTTC.

The rearrangement links TRBV4-2 to TRBJ2-5; 10 positions agree with TRBD2. CDR1 is LGHNA, CDR2 YNFKEQ, per germline. This CDR3 is built from 19 residues. Losses at the gene ends were 0 bases for V and 0 bases for J; bases not matched to a gene: 10. The CDR3 sequence: CASSQEAKFSGRYQETQYF. The DNA for the CDR3 is TGTGCCAGCAGCCAAGAGGCGAAATTTAGCGGGAGGTACCAAGAGACCCAGTACTTC.

The chain links TRBV30 to TRBJ2-5; tentative D call: TRBD1 (6 bases). Germline V gene data show CDR1 as GTSNPN and CDR2 as SVGIG (reference sequence). Trimming removed 2 bases from V and 3 bases from J, with 13 bases in between. The CDR3 contains 14 residues. As DNA, the CDR3 is TGTGCCTGGAGTCAGGGGACGTCCGAAGAGACCCAGTACTTC. Residues: CAWSQGTSEETQYF.

The chain uses TRBV3-1 (or the pseudogene TRBV3-2) and TRBJ1-5; D remains ambiguous. Germline V gene lookup returns CDR1 LGHDT and CDR2 YNNKEL (reference sequence). The CDR3 spans 14 residues. Trimming took 1 base from V and 5 from J, leaving 9 bases between them. The CDR3 is CASSQGRIDQPQHF. For the CDR3, the DNA is TGTGCCAGCAGCCAAGGCAGGATCGATCAGCCCCAGCATTTT.

The gene calls are TRBV19 and TRBJ2-1, with 11 positions matching TRBD2. Trimming took 6 bases from V and 3 from J; bases not matched to a gene: 1. Germline V gene lookup returns CDR1 LNHDA and CDR2 SQIVND (reference sequence). This CDR3 region has 14 residues. The CDR3: CASRLAGGYNEQFF. CDR3 nucleotide sequence: TGTGCCAGTAGGCTAGCGGGGGGCTACAATGAGCAGTTCTTC.

The table lists this clone with a few counts. This rearrangement joins TRBV7-3 to TRBJ1-6; 10 bases line up with TRBD1. With V trimmed by 5 bases and J by 9 bases, 7 bases remained unmatched. The CDR3 is 15 residues long. Germline CDR1 SGHTA, CDR2 FQGTGA. CDR3 bases: TGTGCCAGCAGCCTAAGGGGACAGGGGAGTTCACCCCTCCACTTT. Translation: CASSLRGQGSSPLHF.

The chain combines TRBV3-1 (or the pseudogene TRBV3-2) with TRBJ2-3; the D gene is possibly TRBD1 (6 bases). V gave up 4 bases and J gave up 0 bases, with 11 bases separating them. The CDR3 contains 15 residues. Germline V gene sequence: CDR1 LGHDT, CDR2 YNNKEL (reference sequence). The chain's CDR3 is CASSLDSSSTDTQYF. As DNA, the CDR3 is TGTGCCAGCAGCCTGGACAGTTCTAGCACAGATACGCAGTATTTT.

CDR3 nucleotides: TGTGCCAGCAGTTCGTCCGGGACAAGGGGCCGGGAGCAGTACTTC. Its protein product is CASSSSGTRGREQYF. The genes are TRBV27 and TRBJ2-7; a weak D match, TRBD1 (6 bases). CDR1 MNHEY and CDR2 SMNVEV come from the germline V gene (reference sequence). The CDR3 totals 15 residues. V was trimmed by 4 bases and J by 7 bases, leaving 20 bases between them.

The chain employs TRBV7-3 and TRBJ2-3; maybe TRBD2 (5 bases). Germline values: CDR1 SGHTA, CDR2 FQGTGA. Between the trimmed V and J ends, which lost 2 bases and 4 bases, there was a span of 10 bases. This CDR3 is 14 amino acids long. The CDR3 is CASSLSGNSDTQYF. In nucleotides, the CDR3 is TGTGCCAGCAGCTTATCGGGAAACTCAGATACGCAGTATTTT.

This clone was found a few times. The chain has TRBV7-2 and TRBJ2-3; 8 bases line up with TRBD2. In germline, CDR1 is SGHTA, CDR2 FQGNSA. Trimming at V came to 7 bases and at J to 4 bases, leaving 7 bases not matched to a gene. The CDR3 is made up of 14 amino acids. The CDR3 DNA reads TGTGCCAGCAACAGACCAGCGGGGGCAGATACGCAGTATTTT. Translated, it gives CASNRPAGADTQYF.